This T cell receptor beta chain was retrieved from a study of CD4 T cells in relation to SARS-CoV-2 and coronaviruses. Turning to this clone: Its antigen is unidentified.

Naive and memory CD4+ T cells were cultured with CEF, then survey-sequenced. Only in-frame clones appear in the TCRdb table, and some are missing; sequencing was by immunoSEQ multiplex PCR. This sample carries roughly 30,000 clones, more than 65% of them seen once, and the ten largest clones take 3% to 3.5%. The junction had 12 bases not matched to a gene; V was cut back by 4 bases and J by 5 bases. CDR1 is SGHRS and CDR2 is YFSETQ in the germline V gene. CDR3 length: 17 residues. Roughly 10^5 naive or memory CD4+ cells were cultured with CEF peptides for about 10 days. This receptor was obtained from an adult with COVID-19. Sequencing used memory CD4+ T cells from PBMCs, cultured in vitro. V is TRBV5-1 and J is TRBJ2-2; TRBD2 aligns across 9 bases. In nucleotides, the CDR3 is TGCGCCAGCAGCCCGGCCCTTAGCGGGAGTAGGACCGGGGAGCTGTTTTTT. It translates to CASSPALSGSRTGELFF.